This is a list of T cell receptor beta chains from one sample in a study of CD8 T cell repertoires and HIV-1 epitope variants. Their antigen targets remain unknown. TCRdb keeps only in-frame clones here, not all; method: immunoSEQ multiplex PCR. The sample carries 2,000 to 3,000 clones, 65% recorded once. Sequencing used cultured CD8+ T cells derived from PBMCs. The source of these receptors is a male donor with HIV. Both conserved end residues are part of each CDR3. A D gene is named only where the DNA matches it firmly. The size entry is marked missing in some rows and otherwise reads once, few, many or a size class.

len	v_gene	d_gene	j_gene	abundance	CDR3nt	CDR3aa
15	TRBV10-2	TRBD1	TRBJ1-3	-	TGCGCCAGCAGTGCGGGACAGGGAGGAGGAAACACCATATATTTT	CASSAGQGGGNTIYF
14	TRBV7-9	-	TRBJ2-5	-	TGTGCCAGCAGCTCGACCCAGGGTTTAGAGACCCAGTACTTC	CASSSTQGLETQYF
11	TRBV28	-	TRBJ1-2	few	TGTGCCAGCAGTACTAACTATGGCTACACCTTC	CASSTNYGYTF
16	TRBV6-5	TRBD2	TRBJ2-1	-	TGTGCCAGCAGTTACTCACCTAGCGGGAGTAGGAATGAGCAGTTCTTC	CASSYSPSGSRNEQFF
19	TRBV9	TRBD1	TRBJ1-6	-	TGTGCCAGCAGCGTAGACAAAGGGACAGGCTCTGGGGGGAATTCACCCCTCCACTTT	CASSVDKGTGSGGNSPLHF
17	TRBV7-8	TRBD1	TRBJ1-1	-	TGTGCCAGCAGTTCCCCCGGGACAGGGGTGATTTCCACTGAAGCTTTCTTT	CASSSPGTGVISTEAFF
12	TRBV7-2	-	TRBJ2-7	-	TGTGCCAGCAGCTCGCCAGGGGATGAGCAGTACTTC	CASSSPGDEQYF
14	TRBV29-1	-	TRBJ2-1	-	TGCAGCGTTGAGTTGGGCTCCTCCTACAATGAGCAGTTCTTC	CSVELGSSYNEQFF
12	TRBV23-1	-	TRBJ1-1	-	TGCGCCAGCAGTCGAGATTCTGGTGGAGCTTTCTTT	CASSRDSGGAFF
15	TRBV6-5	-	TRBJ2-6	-	TGTGCCAGCAGTTACTCCTTCTCTGGGGCCAACGTCCTGACTTTC	CASSYSFSGANVLTF
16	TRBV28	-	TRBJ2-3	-	TGTGCCAGCAGTTTGATCGGGTCCGGACGCACAGATACGCAGTATTTT	CASSLIGSGRTDTQYF
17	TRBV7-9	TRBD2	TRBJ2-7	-	TGTGCCAGCAGATTAGATGGTCCTAGCGGAGCCCCCTACGAGCAGTACTTC	CASRLDGPSGAPYEQYF
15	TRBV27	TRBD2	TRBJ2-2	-	TGTGCCAGCAGTATTACGGGGGGGCTTACCGGGGAGCTGTTTTTT	CASSITGGLTGELFF
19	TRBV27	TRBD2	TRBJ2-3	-	TGTGCCAGCAGTTCACTTTCGTTGGGTGTTCGGGAGGAAGAAGATACGCAGTATTTT	CASSSLSLGVREEEDTQYF
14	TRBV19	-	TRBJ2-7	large	TGTGCCAGTAGTACCCTAGCGACAGAATACGAGCAGTACTTC	CASSTLATEYEQYF
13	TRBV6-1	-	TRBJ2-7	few	TGTGCCAGCAGTGCAAGGGGGACCTACGAGCAGTACTTC	CASSARGTYEQYF
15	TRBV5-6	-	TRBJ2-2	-	TGTGCCAGCAGCCCAGGGTTCGCGAACACCGGGGAGCTGTTTTTT	CASSPGFANTGELFF